This T cell receptor (beta chain) emerged from a study of T cell responses to AZD1222 COVID-19 vaccine. Details on this clone: What it binds is not known.

Researchers grouped second doses given at about 4 or about 12 weeks into one pool. Clones were sequenced by immunoSEQ multiplex PCR, and TCRdb holds only the in-frame ones, with some missing. Seen here are about 160,000 clones, approximately 94% observed once, and the top ten hold 5.1%. The CDR3 contains 14 residues. The germline gives CDR1 LGHDT, CDR2 YNNKEL (reference sequence). Losses at the gene ends were 2 bases for V and 5 bases for J; bases not matched to a gene: 5. General study points: Among those given AZD1222, only 6 or 7 were seropositive at baseline. Across spike, vaccine-associated CD4 TCRs were found, dominant at 160-218 and 743-854. Clonal diversity was possibly underestimated, and white British individuals and females predominated among donors.

The chain recombines TRBV3-1 (or the pseudogene TRBV3-2) with TRBJ1-1; 7 nucleotides agree with TRBD1. The source is an adult who received the AZD1222 COVID-19 vaccine. The specimen comprised peripheral blood, sampled 28 days after the second AZD1222 dose. CDR3 in amino acids: CASSQQTGQTEAFF. The CDR3 DNA reads as TGTGCCAGCAGCCAACAGACAGGGCAAACTGAAGCTTTCTTT.